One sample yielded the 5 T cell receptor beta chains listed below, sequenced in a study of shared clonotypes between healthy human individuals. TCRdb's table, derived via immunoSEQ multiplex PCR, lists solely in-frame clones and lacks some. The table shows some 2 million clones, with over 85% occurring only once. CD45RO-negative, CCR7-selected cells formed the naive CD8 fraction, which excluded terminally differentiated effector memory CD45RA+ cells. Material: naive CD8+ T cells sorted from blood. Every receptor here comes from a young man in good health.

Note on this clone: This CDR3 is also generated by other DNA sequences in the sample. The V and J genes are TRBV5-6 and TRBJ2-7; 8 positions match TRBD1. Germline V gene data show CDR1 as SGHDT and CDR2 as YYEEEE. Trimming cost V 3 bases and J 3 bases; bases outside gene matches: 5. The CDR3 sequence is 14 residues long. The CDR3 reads CASSSGTGIYEQYF. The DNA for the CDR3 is TGTGCCAGCAGCTCCGGGACAGGCATCTACGAGCAGTACTTC.

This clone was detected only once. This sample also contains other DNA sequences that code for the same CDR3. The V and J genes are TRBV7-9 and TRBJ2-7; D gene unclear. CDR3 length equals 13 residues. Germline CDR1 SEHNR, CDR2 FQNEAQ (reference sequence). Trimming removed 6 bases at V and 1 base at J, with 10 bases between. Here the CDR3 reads CASSSSGSYEQYF. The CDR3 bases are TGTGCCAGCAGTTCGAGTGGATCCTACGAGCAGTACTTC.

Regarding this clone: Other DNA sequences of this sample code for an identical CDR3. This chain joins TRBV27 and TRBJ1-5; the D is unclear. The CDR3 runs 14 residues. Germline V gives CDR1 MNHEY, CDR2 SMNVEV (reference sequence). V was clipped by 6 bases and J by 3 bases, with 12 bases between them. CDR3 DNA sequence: TGTGCCAGCAGCCTCAGCGGGGTCAATCAGCCCCAGCATTTT. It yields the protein CASSLSGVNQPQHF.

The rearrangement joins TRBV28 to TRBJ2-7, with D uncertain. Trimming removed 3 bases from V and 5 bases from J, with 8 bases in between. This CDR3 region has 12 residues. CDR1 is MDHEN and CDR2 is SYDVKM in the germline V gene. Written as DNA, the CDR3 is TGTGCCAGCAGTTTCTACCGGAACGAGCAGTACTTC. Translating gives CASSFYRNEQYF.

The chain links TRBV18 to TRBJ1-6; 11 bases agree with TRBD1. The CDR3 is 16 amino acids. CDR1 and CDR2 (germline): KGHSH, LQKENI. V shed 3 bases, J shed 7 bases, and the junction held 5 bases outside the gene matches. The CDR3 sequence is CASSPLGQGANSPLHF. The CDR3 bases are TGTGCCAGCTCACCCCTAGGACAGGGGGCAAATTCACCCCTCCACTTT.